These 21 T cell receptor beta chains were all obtained from the same sample, sequenced in a study of T cell responses to AZD1222 COVID-19 vaccine. Sequencing was performed with immunoSEQ multiplex PCR; in TCRdb, only in-frame clones are kept and a portion is missing. The sample carries fewer than 70,000 clones, roughly 90% recorded once. The material sequenced was peripheral blood, taken on day 0 of AZD1222 vaccination. These TCRs come from an adult in good health.

The CDR3 coding sequence is TGCGCCAGCAGCCAGACGGAGACAAGGAACTATGGCTACACCTTC. Translating it yields CASSQTETRNYGYTF. V is TRBV4-1 and J is TRBJ1-2; D is uncertain. The V and J ends lost 3 bases and 2 bases respectively, with 13 bases between them. CDR1 is MGHRA, CDR2 YSYEKL, per germline. This CDR3 comprises 15 residues.

This rearrangement joins TRBV5-1 to TRBJ2-3, with D possibly being TRBD1 or TRBD2 (5 bases each). The germline gives CDR1 SGHRS, CDR2 YFSETQ. The CDR3 contains 14 residues. V shed 0 bases and J shed 11 bases, with 16 bases lying between them. CDR3 protein: CASSLAGQPGRQYF. The CDR3 region has the DNA TGCGCCAGCAGCTTGGCCGGGCAGCCAGGGAGGCAGTATTTT.

The chain recombines TRBV19 with TRBJ2-1; D tentatively fits TRBD1 or TRBD2 (5 bases each). Trimming took off 10 bases at V and 0 bases at J, with 25 bases between the two ends. Germline-derived CDR1 and CDR2 are LNHDA and SQIVND (reference sequence). The CDR3 spans 18 residues. DNA for the CDR3: TGTGCCACCTCCCCCCGGGGCAGCGGCACCCACTCCTACAATGAGCAGTTCTTC. Residues: CATSPRGSGTHSYNEQFF.

The rearrangement uses TRBV6-5 and TRBJ2-7; the match to TRBD1 covers 10 bases. This CDR3 has 12 residues. Losses at the gene ends were 6 bases for V and 4 bases for J; bases not matched to a gene: 0. In germline, CDR1 is MNHEY, CDR2 SVGAGI. The CDR3 DNA is TGTGCCAGCAGGGGACAGGGGTACGAGCAGTACTTC. The encoded protein is CASRGQGYEQYF.

This clone appeared once. The same CDR3 also results from other DNA sequences found in this sample. The rearrangement links TRBV3-1 (or the pseudogene TRBV3-2) to TRBJ2-2, with D hard to call. The length of the CDR3 is 11 residues. Germline-derived CDR1 and CDR2 are LGHDT and YNNKEL (reference sequence). V was clipped by 1 base and J by 6 bases, with 0 bases between them. The DNA of the CDR3 is TGTGCCAGCAGCCAAGCCGGGGAGCTGTTTTTT. Translated, it gives CASSQAGELFF.

The chain uses TRBV5-1 and TRBJ2-7; 7 nucleotides match TRBD1. Germline CDR1 and CDR2: SGHRS and YFSETQ. V was clipped by 3 bases and J by 1 base; unmatched bases: 10. This CDR3 is 16 amino acids long. This CDR3 is CASSSGGTEPSYEQYF. The CDR3 nucleotides read TGCGCCAGCAGCTCGGGTGGGACAGAACCATCCTACGAGCAGTACTTC.

V is TRBV6-5 and J is TRBJ1-5; no reliable D call. This CDR3 comprises 13 residues. Germline assignment: CDR1 MNHEY and CDR2 SVGAGI. Trimming removed 8 bases from V and 0 bases from J, with 8 bases in between. CDR3 in amino acids: CASSQNSNQPQHF. DNA of the CDR3: TGTGCCAGCTCGCAGAATAGCAATCAGCCCCAGCATTTT.

The chain employs TRBV6-5 and TRBJ2-5; D is unresolved. V was clipped by 4 bases and J by 5 bases, with 17 bases between them. This CDR3 has 15 amino acids. Germline V gives CDR1 MNHEY, CDR2 SVGAGI. CDR3 in DNA: TGTGCCAGCAGTTCCAAGTCGTTATCGGTGGAGACCCAGTACTTC. Its translation: CASSSKSLSVETQYF.

The chain is built from TRBV25-1 and TRBJ1-1; D not certain. Trimming removed 1 base from V and 7 bases from J, with 7 bases in between. Germline assignment: CDR1 MGHDK and CDR2 SYGVNS. The CDR3 has 12 residues. The CDR3 DNA reads as TGTGCCAGCAGTGAATCCCCGTTTGAAGCTTTCTTT. It is translated as CASSESPFEAFF.

V is TRBV9 and J is TRBJ1-1; TRBD1 agrees at 9 bases. The CDR3 consists of 15 residues. The V gene's germline CDR1 is SGDLS and CDR2 YYNGEE. The trim removed 3 bases at V and 3 bases at J, leaving 6 bases unmatched. CDR3 loop: CASSADRGGDTEAFF. CDR3 sequence (DNA): TGTGCCAGCAGCGCGGACAGGGGAGGGGACACTGAAGCTTTCTTT.

The chain recombines TRBV5-1 with TRBJ1-2, with TRBD1 as a possible D gene (6 bases). The length of the CDR3 is 13 residues. The germline CDR1 and CDR2 sequences are SGHRS and YFSETQ. The germline V and J ends were trimmed by 2 bases and 7 bases, with 12 bases remaining between them. In DNA, the CDR3 is TGCGCCAGCAGCTTCGAGGGGGTTACTGGCTACACCTTC. The encoded protein is CASSFEGVTGYTF.

The rearrangement joins TRBV19 to TRBJ1-3; D ambiguous. Trimming took 2 bases from V and 0 from J, leaving 5 bases between them. Per the germline V gene, CDR1 is LNHDA and CDR2 is SQIVND (reference sequence). This CDR3 has 14 residues. This CDR3 is CASSIRSSGNTIYF. The CDR3 DNA follows: TGTGCCAGTAGTATAAGAAGCTCTGGAAACACCATATATTTT.

V usage is TRBV18 and J usage is TRBJ1-2; no reliable D call. Germline loops: CDR1 KGHSH, CDR2 LQKENI. The CDR3 consists of 15 residues. V was pared by 0 bases and J by 2 bases, with 10 bases between. DNA for the CDR3: TGTGCCAGCTCACCACCTGAGGGATTGAACTATGGCTACACCTTC. Translation gives CASSPPEGLNYGYTF.

The chain employs TRBV18 and TRBJ1-2, with TRBD1 identical over 9 bases. Germline CDR1 KGHSH, CDR2 LQKENI. Trimming removed 5 bases from V and 5 bases from J; junction bases left unmatched: 9. This CDR3 contains 15 residues. DNA for the CDR3: TGTGCCAGCTCATTGACAGGGGGTGCGCAGTATGGCTACACCTTC. Translated, it gives CASSLTGGAQYGYTF.

As DNA, the CDR3 is TGTGCCAGCAGCCATACGAAACCGGGACTACAAGAGACCCAGTACTTC. This codes for CASSHTKPGLQETQYF. The chain links TRBV3-1 (or the pseudogene TRBV3-2) to TRBJ2-5; TRBD2 agrees at 7 bases. The CDR3 length is 16 residues. After removal of 3 bases from V and 2 bases from J, the junction contained 9 bases not matched to a gene. The germline gives CDR1 LGHDT, CDR2 YNNKEL (reference sequence).

V usage is TRBV5-1 and J usage is TRBJ1-2; D might be TRBD1 (6 bases). CDR3 length: 15 residues. V gave up 4 bases and J gave up 0 bases, with 13 bases separating them. CDR1 is SGHRS and CDR2 is YFSETQ in the germline V gene. The CDR3 DNA sequence: TGCGCCAGCAGCCTAGGACAGACACCTAACTATGGCTACACCTTC. The encoded protein is CASSLGQTPNYGYTF.

V is TRBV5-1 and J is TRBJ2-3; D not certain. Germline V lookup: CDR1 SGHRS, CDR2 YFSETQ. V was trimmed by 0 bases and J by 7 bases, leaving 18 bases between them. The CDR3 covers 16 residues. CDR3 in DNA: TGCGCCAGCAGCTTGGACGGCCGCTCTCGGAAGAATACGCAGTATTTT. Translated: CASSLDGRSRKNTQYF. Full variable domain (rest looked up from reference TRBV5-1 and TRBJ2-3): KAGVTQTPRYLIKTRGQQVTLSCSPISGHRSVSWYQQTPGQGLQFLFEYFSETQRNKGNFPGRFSGRQFSNSRSEMNVSTLELGDSALYLCASSLDGRSRKNTQYFGPGTRLTVL.

The chain is built from TRBV27 and TRBJ1-4, with unresolved D. This CDR3 comprises 13 residues. The V end lost 5 bases, the J end lost 10 bases, and 14 bases lay between the germline ends. Germline V gives CDR1 MNHEY, CDR2 SMNVEV (reference sequence). The CDR3 loop reads CASSPQVGLKLFF. The CDR3, as DNA: TGTGCCAGCAGTCCCCAAGTCGGACTAAAACTGTTTTTT.

This clone is medium-sized by share. The chain uses TRBV6-1 and TRBJ1-1; D unresolved. From germline, CDR1 is MNHNS and CDR2 SASEGT. CDR3 length: 13 residues. V lost 1 base and J 0 bases, leaving 3 bases between the germline ends. In nucleotides, the CDR3 is TGTGCCAGCAGTGAAGTTATGAACACTGAAGCTTTCTTT. Translating it yields CASSEVMNTEAFF.

This sequence joins TRBV2 and TRBJ1-1; D uncertain. CDR1 is SNHLY and CDR2 is FYNNEI in the germline V gene. V shed 0 bases and J shed 4 bases, with 6 bases lying between them. The CDR3 covers 13 residues. The CDR3 DNA follows: TGTGCCAGCAGTGAAGCGACGTTCACTGAAGCTTTCTTT. It is translated as CASSEATFTEAFF.

The chain links TRBV5-5 to TRBJ1-2; 11 bases align to TRBD1. CDR1 is SGHKS, CDR2 YYEKEE, per germline (reference sequence). The length of the CDR3 is 17 residues. Unmatched junction bases numbered 11, after V lost 1 base and J lost 6 bases. CDR3 amino acids: CASSLRLSGTGGDGYTF. The CDR3 DNA reads as TGTGCCAGCAGCTTGAGGCTTTCCGGGACAGGGGGAGATGGCTACACCTTC.